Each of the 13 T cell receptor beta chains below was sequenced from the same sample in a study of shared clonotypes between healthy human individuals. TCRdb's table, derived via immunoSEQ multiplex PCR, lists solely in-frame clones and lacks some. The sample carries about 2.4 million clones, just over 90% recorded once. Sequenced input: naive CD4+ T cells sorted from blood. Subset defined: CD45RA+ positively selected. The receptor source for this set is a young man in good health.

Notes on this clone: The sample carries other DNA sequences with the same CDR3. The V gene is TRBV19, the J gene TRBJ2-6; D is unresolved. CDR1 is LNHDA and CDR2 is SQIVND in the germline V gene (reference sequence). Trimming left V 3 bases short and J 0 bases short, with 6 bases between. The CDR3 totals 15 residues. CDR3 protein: CASSIQGSGANVLTF. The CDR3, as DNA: TGTGCCAGTAGTATTCAAGGCTCTGGGGCCAACGTCCTGACTTTC. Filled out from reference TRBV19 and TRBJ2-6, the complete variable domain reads DGGITQSPKYLFRKEGQNVTLSCEQNLNHDAMYWYRQDPGQGLRLIYYSQIVNDFQKGDIAEGYSVSREKKESFPLTVTSAQKNPTAFYLCASSIQGSGANVLTFGAGSRLTVL.

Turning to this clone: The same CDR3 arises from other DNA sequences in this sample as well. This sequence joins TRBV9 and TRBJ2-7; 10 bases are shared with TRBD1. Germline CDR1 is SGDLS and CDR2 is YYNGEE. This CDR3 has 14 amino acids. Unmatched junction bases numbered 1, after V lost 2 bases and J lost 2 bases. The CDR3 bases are TGTGCCAGCAGCGTCGGGACAGGGGCCTACGAGCAGTACTTC. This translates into CASSVGTGAYEQYF.

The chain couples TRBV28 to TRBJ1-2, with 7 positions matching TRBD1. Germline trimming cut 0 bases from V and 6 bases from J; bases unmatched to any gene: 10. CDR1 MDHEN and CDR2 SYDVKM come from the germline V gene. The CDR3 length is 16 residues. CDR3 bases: TGTGCCAGCAGTTTATGGGGTGGACAGGACCCAAATGGCTACACCTTC. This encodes CASSLWGGQDPNGYTF.

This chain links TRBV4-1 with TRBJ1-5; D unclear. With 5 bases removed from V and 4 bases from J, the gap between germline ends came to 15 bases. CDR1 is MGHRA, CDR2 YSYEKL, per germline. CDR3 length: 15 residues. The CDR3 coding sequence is TGCGCCAGCAGCGAGCCCGGCCGCGGAAATCAGCCCCAGCATTTT. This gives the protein CASSEPGRGNQPQHF.

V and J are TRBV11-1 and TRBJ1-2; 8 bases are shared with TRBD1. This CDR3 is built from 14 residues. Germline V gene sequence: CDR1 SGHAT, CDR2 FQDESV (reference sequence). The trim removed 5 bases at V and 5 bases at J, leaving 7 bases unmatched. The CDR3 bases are TGTGCCAGCAGCCGACGGGACAGGACATATGGCTACACCTTC. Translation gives CASSRRDRTYGYTF.

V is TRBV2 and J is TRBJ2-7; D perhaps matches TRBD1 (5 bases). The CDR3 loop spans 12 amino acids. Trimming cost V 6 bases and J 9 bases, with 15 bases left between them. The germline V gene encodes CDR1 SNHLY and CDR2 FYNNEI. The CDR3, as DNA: TGTGCCAGCAGGCAAGCGCCTCAGGGGCAGTACTTC. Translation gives CASRQAPQGQYF.

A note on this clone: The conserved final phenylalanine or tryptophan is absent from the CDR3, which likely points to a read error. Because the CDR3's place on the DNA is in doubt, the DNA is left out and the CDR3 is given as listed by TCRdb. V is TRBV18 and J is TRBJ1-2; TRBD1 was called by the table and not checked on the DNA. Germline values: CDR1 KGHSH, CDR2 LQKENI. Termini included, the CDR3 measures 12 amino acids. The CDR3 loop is CASSLPGQGQNL.

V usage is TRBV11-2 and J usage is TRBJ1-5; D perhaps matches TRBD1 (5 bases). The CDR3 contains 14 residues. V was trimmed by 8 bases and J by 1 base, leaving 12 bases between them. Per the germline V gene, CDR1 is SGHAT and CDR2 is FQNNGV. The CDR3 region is CASSHAGSNQPQHF. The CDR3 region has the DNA TGTGCCAGCTCCCACGCAGGGAGCAATCAGCCCCAGCATTTT. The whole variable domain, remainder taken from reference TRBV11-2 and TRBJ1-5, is EAGVAQSPRYKIIEKRQSVAFWCNPISGHATLYWYQQILGQGPKLLIQFQNNGVVDDSQLPKDRFSAERLKGVDSTLKIQPAKLEDSAVYLCASSHAGSNQPQHFGDGTRLSIL.

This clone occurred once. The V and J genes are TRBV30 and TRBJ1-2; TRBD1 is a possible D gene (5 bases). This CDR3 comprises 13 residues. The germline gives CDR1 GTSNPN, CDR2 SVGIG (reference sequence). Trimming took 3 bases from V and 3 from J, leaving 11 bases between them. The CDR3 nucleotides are TGTGCCTGGAGCGCAGGGAAGGACTATGGCTACACCTTC. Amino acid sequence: CAWSAGKDYGYTF.

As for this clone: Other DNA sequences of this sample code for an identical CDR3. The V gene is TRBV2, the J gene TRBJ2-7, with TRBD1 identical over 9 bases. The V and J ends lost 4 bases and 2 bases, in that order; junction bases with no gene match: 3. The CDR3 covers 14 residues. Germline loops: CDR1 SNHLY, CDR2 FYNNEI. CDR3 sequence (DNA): TGTGCCAGCAGTGGGGGACAGGGCGCCTACGAGCAGTACTTC. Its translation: CASSGGQGAYEQYF.

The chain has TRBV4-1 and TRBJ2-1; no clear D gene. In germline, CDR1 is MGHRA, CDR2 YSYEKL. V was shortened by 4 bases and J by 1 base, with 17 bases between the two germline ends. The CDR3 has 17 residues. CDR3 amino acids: CASSPLFDGYSYNEQFF. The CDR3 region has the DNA TGCGCCAGCAGCCCGTTATTTGACGGGTATTCCTACAATGAGCAGTTCTTC.

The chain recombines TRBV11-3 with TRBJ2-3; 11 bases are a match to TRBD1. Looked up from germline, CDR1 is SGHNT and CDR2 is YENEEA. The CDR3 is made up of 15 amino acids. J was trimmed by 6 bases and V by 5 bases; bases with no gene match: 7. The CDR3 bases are TGTGCCAGCAGCACGGGACAGGGGGATGTGGATACGCAGTATTTT. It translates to CASSTGQGDVDTQYF.

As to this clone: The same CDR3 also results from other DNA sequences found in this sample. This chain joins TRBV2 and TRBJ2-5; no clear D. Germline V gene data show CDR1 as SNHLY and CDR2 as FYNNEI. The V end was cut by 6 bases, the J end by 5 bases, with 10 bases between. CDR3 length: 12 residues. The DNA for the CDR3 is TGTGCCAGCAGAGTATTGGGGGAGACCCAGTACTTC. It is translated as CASRVLGETQYF.